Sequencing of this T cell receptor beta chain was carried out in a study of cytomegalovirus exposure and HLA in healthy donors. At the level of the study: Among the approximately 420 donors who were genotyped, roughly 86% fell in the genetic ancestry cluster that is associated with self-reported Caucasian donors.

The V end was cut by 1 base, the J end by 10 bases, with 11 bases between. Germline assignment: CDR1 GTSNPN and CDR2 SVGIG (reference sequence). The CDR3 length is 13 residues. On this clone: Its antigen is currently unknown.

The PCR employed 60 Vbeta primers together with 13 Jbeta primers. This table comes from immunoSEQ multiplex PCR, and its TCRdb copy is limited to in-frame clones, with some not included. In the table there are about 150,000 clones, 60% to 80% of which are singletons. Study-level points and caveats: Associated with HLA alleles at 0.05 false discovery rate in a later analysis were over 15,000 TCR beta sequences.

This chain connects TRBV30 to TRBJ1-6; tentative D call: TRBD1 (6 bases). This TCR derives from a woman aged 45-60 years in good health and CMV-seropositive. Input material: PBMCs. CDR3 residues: CAWSEGVNSPLHF. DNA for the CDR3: TGTGCCTGGAGTGAGGGGGTAAACTCACCCCTCCACTTT. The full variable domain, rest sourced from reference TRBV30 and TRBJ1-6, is SQTIHQWPATLVQPVGSPLSLECTVEGTSNPNLYWYRQAAGRGLQLLFYSVGIGQISSEVPQNLSASRPQDRQFILSSKKLLLSDSGFYLCAWSEGVNSPLHFGNGTRLTVT.